What follows describes a single T cell receptor (beta chain). Germline CDR1 is SQVTM and CDR2 is ANQGSEA. Trimming left V 6 bases short and J 6 bases short, with 20 bases between. The CDR3 contains 14 residues. The sample is drawn from a study of blood T cells in healthy people across ages. The individuals who served as donors were healthy Caucasians living in Russia, aged roughly 6 to 90. A J-beta primer mix and a sample-barcoded 5' primer were used in a second PCR of roughly 6 to 12 cycles. TCRdb redid the calling of the 5' RACE reads with MiXCR, one entry per CDR3 protein. The data show around 800,000 distinct CDR3 sequences, roughly 50% seen once.

This chain links TRBV29-1 with TRBJ1-1; weak D call: TRBD1 (6 bases). The source material was blood. This TCR was sampled from a man aged 80 or over in good health. In DNA form, the CDR3 reads TGCAGCGTAGAGAGAAGGGGGGAGGTCTCTGAAGCTTTCTTT. Protein: CSVERRGEVSEAFF.